The 20 T cell receptor beta chains in this list originate from one sample, sequenced in a study of naive and memory T cell subsets. Both TRBC1 and TRBC2 were covered by a beta constant-region primer of two equimolar oligonucleotides. Ligated cDNA was amplified by four rounds of PCR with nested alpha and beta constant-region primers and SP2. TCRdb processed the UMI-ligation and nested PCR reads anew with MiXCR; each CDR3 protein has one entry. This repertoire shows under 35,000 distinct CDR3 sequences, 18% found once; its top ten account for around 3.5%. Source material: effector memory CD4+ T cells from blood. The subset is: effector memory, CD45RA- CD27-. These receptors all come from a human donor in good health.

The gene calls are TRBV10-3 and TRBJ2-7, with 7 positions matching TRBD1. V was pared by 10 bases and J by 5 bases, with 11 bases of the junction left unmatched. Germline CDR1 is ENHRY and CDR2 is SYGVKD. This CDR3 comprises 13 residues. The CDR3 DNA reads TGTGCCACCAAACAGGGGCCACAGGACGAGCAGTACTTC. Encoded protein: CATKQGPQDEQYF.

This clonotype was found a few times. CDR3 loop: CASSLSLRGSYEQYF. CDR3 coding DNA: TGTGCCAGCAGTTTATCGTTGCGGGGGAGCTACGAGCAGTACTTC. The chain combines TRBV27 with TRBJ2-7; 7 nucleotides agree with TRBD2. V shed 0 bases and J 3 bases; nucleotides not matched to a gene: 5. From germline, CDR1 is MNHEY and CDR2 SMNVEV (reference sequence). This CDR3 has 15 amino acids.

The chain recombines TRBV12-3 or TRBV12-4 with TRBJ2-4; D is possibly TRBD2 (6 bases). V was clipped by 6 bases and J by 0 bases, with 15 bases between them. This CDR3 has 16 amino acids. The CDR3 DNA reads as TGTGCCAGCAGGGCCGGAGGGGCCATAGCCAAAAACATTCAGTACTTC. Protein: CASRAGGAIAKNIQYF.

V gene TRBV5-5 combines with J gene TRBJ1-1; D gene uncertain. The CDR3 covers 17 residues. V dropped 1 base and J dropped 2 bases, with 18 bases sitting between them. Per the germline V gene, CDR1 is SGHKS and CDR2 is YYEKEE (reference sequence). As DNA, the CDR3 is TGTGCCAGCAGCTTGTCATCAAGTCGGGCCAGTAACACTGAAGCTTTCTTT. Translated, it gives CASSLSSSRASNTEAFF.

This clonotype turned up a few times. The chain is built from TRBV12-3 or TRBV12-4 and TRBJ1-3; 8 bases are shared with TRBD1. Trimming took 2 bases from V and 11 from J; bases not matched to a gene: 11. This CDR3 comprises 15 residues. The CDR3 bases are TGTGCCAGCAGTTTAAGTGTCAGGGGGCGCTTCCCCATATATTTT. Protein: CASSLSVRGRFPIYF.

The CDR3 sequence is CASSFYATSGRVPDTQYF. As DNA, the CDR3 is TGTGCCAGCAGCTTCTACGCCACTAGCGGGAGGGTTCCAGATACGCAGTATTTT. This chain connects TRBV7-2 to TRBJ2-3, with 13 bases fitting TRBD2. The V gene's germline CDR1 is SGHTA and CDR2 FQGNSA. Trimming at V came to 3 bases and at J to 4 bases, leaving 10 bases not matched to a gene. This CDR3 has 18 amino acids.

This clonotype was seen a handful of times. The chain couples TRBV12-3 or TRBV12-4 to TRBJ1-4, with 7 bases fitting TRBD1. The CDR3 loop spans 14 amino acids. Trimming took 6 bases from V and 3 from J; bases not matched to a gene: 4. As DNA, the CDR3 is TGTGCCAGCAGCCCAGGACAGGCTAATGAAAAACTGTTTTTT. Its translation is CASSPGQANEKLFF.

The table lists this clonotype with many counts. This sequence joins TRBV14 and TRBJ1-4; 8 bases are a match to TRBD1. This CDR3 region has 16 residues. Germline assignment: CDR1 SGHDN and CDR2 FVKESK. V shed 4 bases, J shed 0 bases, and the junction held 4 bases outside the gene matches. The CDR3, as DNA: TGTGCCAGCAGCCGCAGGGGGCGGACAACTAATGAAAAACTGTTTTTT. This gives the protein CASSRRGRTTNEKLFF.

The chain combines TRBV4-2 with TRBJ2-2; D is unclear. The V end lost 0 bases, the J end lost 6 bases, and 11 bases lay between the germline ends. Germline values: CDR1 LGHNA, CDR2 YNFKEQ. The CDR3 loop spans 15 amino acids. The CDR3 bases are TGTGCCAGCAGCCAAGACGAAGGGTTTCCCGGGGAGCTGTTTTTT. It translates to CASSQDEGFPGELFF.

The chain is built from TRBV3-1 and TRBJ2-7, with a tentative D call TRBD1 (5 bases). The CDR3 loop spans 15 amino acids. Germline V gene lookup returns CDR1 LGHDT and CDR2 YNNKEL (reference sequence). V shed 7 bases and J shed 2 bases, with 18 bases lying between them. CDR3: CASTPGAGLTYEQYF. The CDR3 nucleotides are TGTGCCAGCACCCCCGGAGCAGGGTTAACCTACGAGCAGTACTTC.

J is TRBJ1-5 and V is TRBV6-2 or TRBV6-3; D is undetermined. The CDR3 is 14 residues long. Trimming removed 6 bases at V and 12 bases at J, with 21 bases between. The germline CDR1 and CDR2 sequences are MNHEY and SVGEGT. The CDR3 DNA reads as TGTGCCAGCAGCCGGACGACCTCCGGATCTCTCCAGCATTTT. Its translation is CASSRTTSGSLQHF.

In this sample, this clonotype turned up a few times. The V call is TRBV3-1, the J call TRBJ2-3, with D perhaps TRBD2 (5 bases). The V gene lost 2 bases and the J gene lost 5 bases, with 14 bases spanning the gap. Germline CDR1 and CDR2: LGHDT and YNNKEL (reference sequence). CDR3 length: 15 residues. The CDR3 DNA sequence: TGTGCCAGCAGCCAAAGTACACGAGAGGGAGATACGCAGTATTTT. Residues: CASSQSTREGDTQYF.

Only a few counts were recorded for this clonotype. The chain recombines TRBV2 with TRBJ2-7, with D perhaps matching TRBD2 (5 bases). Per germline, CDR1 SNHLY and CDR2 FYNNEI. CDR3 length: 13 residues. V lost 2 bases and J 3 bases, leaving 8 bases between the germline ends. This CDR3 reads CASSEWELYEQYF. Written as DNA, the CDR3 is TGTGCCAGCAGTGAATGGGAGCTCTACGAGCAGTACTTC. Using reference TRBV2 and TRBJ2-7 for the parts outside the CDR3, the full variable domain is EPEVTQTPSHQVTQMGQEVILRCVPISNHLYFYWYRQILGQKVEFLVSFYNNEISEKSEIFDDQFSVERPDGSNFTLKIRSTKLEDSAMYFCASSEWELYEQYFGPGTRLTVT.

The chain couples TRBV29-1 to TRBJ1-1; possible D gene TRBD1, 6 bases. The CDR3 totals 12 residues. Germline V CDR1 and CDR2: SQVTM, ANQGSEA. The V gene lost 6 bases and the J gene lost 7 bases, with 15 bases spanning the gap. The CDR3 protein is CSVASGEIEAFF. The DNA for the CDR3 is TGCAGCGTCGCTTCAGGGGAAATTGAAGCTTTCTTT. The variable domain in full, completed from reference TRBV29-1 and TRBJ1-1, reads SAVISQKPSRDICQRGTSLTIQCQVDSQVTMMFWYRQQPGQSLTLIATANQGSEATYESGFVIDKFPISRPNLTFSTLTVSNMSPEDSSIYLCSVASGEIEAFFGQGTRLTVV.

In this sample, this clonotype turned up many times. This chain connects TRBV25-1 to TRBJ2-1; 9 bases are shared with TRBD2. CDR3 length equals 15 residues. Trimming cost V 1 base and J 4 bases; bases outside gene matches: 2. Germline V gene data show CDR1 as MGHDK and CDR2 as SYGVNS. The DNA of the CDR3 is TGTGCCAGCAGTGAATTTAGCGGGGGATACAATGAGCAGTTCTTC. Its protein product is CASSEFSGGYNEQFF. The full variable domain, with the rest looked up from reference TRBV25-1 and TRBJ2-1, is EADIYQTPRYLVIGTGKKITLECSQTMGHDKMYWYQQDPGMELHLIHYSYGVNSTEKGDLSSESTVSRIRTEHFPLTLESARPSHTSQYLCASSEFSGGYNEQFFGPGTRLTVL.

This clonotype was seen at least ten times. The V call is TRBV20-1, the J call TRBJ2-2, with 15 bases lining up with TRBD2. This CDR3 has 19 amino acids. V shed 0 bases and J 0 bases; nucleotides not matched to a gene: 5. Per germline, CDR1 DFQATT and CDR2 SNEGSKA (reference sequence). CDR3 in DNA: TGCAGTGCTAGAGACGAGGGACTAGCGGGAGGCCCGAACACCGGGGAGCTGTTTTTT. Encoded protein: CSARDEGLAGGPNTGELFF.

V and J are TRBV28 and TRBJ2-1; 10 bases align to TRBD1. J gave up 7 bases and V 5 bases, and 11 bases lay outside the gene matches. CDR3 size: 16 residues. Germline V CDR1 and CDR2: MDHEN, SYDVKM. The CDR3 DNA reads as TGTGCCAGCAGTCCGGCGTGGGGACAGGGGCCGAATGAGCAGTTCTTC. It translates to CASSPAWGQGPNEQFF.

This clonotype has just a few counts. The chain recombines TRBV28 with TRBJ1-4; D gene uncertain. The CDR3 length is 14 residues. With 5 bases removed from V and 5 bases from J, the gap between germline ends came to 12 bases. The germline V gene has CDR1 MDHEN and CDR2 SYDVKM. CDR3 DNA: TGTGCCAGCAGTCCGACGGCGGGGAATGAAAAACTGTTTTTT. Encoded protein: CASSPTAGNEKLFF.

This clonotype was counted between two and nine times. This rearrangement joins TRBV28 to TRBJ2-7; TRBD1 matches 8 bases. V lost 7 bases, J lost 1 base, and 6 bases stayed unmatched. Germline-derived CDR1 and CDR2 are MDHEN and SYDVKM. The CDR3 length is 14 residues. CDR3 in DNA: TGTGCCAGCAAAACGGGACAGGTTTCCTACGAGCAGTACTTC. Translation: CASKTGQVSYEQYF.

The chain combines TRBV18 with TRBJ2-1; tentatively, D is TRBD1 (6 bases). Deletions cut 4 bases from V and 3 bases from J, with 10 bases between. This CDR3 contains 14 residues. The germline gives CDR1 KGHSH, CDR2 LQKENI. CDR3 sequence (DNA): TGTGCCAGCTCACGACAGGCGAACTACAATGAGCAGTTCTTC. Encoded protein: CASSRQANYNEQFF.